This T cell receptor (beta chain) was obtained from a study of T cell responses to AZD1222 COVID-19 vaccine. Assay: immunoSEQ multiplex PCR; the TCRdb copy retains only in-frame clones and omits some. The table shows tens of thousands of clones, with roughly nine tenths occurring only once. There are 14 residues in the CDR3. V was trimmed by 4 bases and J by 5 bases, leaving 15 bases between them. Germline CDR1 SGDLS, CDR2 YYNGEE. The TCR sequence derives from an adult who received the AZD1222 COVID-19 vaccine. The sample was peripheral blood, taken 28 days after the second AZD1222 dose. This chain links TRBV9 with TRBJ2-5; tentative D call: TRBD2 (5 bases). The CDR3 DNA sequence: TGTGCCAGCAGCCTCGGACTCCTAGGGGAGACCCAGTACTTC. It encodes CASSLGLLGETQYF.